One sample yielded the 27 T cell receptor beta chains listed below, sequenced in a study of CD8+ T cells in alopecia areata. Treatment: oral pan-JAK inhibitor, 5-10 mg twice daily. Once RNA had been extracted, it was reverse transcribed into cDNA to act as the sequencing template. Clones were sequenced by immunoSEQ multiplex PCR, and TCRdb holds only the in-frame ones, with some missing. This repertoire shows a few hundred thousand clones, about three fifths found once; its top ten account for about 0.93%. Material: CD4+ T cells sorted from blood, obtained at week 52, from a patient treated with tofacitinib. The receptor source for this set is a human donor with alopecia areata.

This clone was counted only a few times. The chain joins TRBV2 to TRBJ1-5; no clear D gene. There are 14 residues in the CDR3. Trimming removed 2 bases at V and 4 bases at J, with 9 bases between. Germline V gene sequence: CDR1 SNHLY, CDR2 FYNNEI. This CDR3 reads CASSERGVNQPQHF. As DNA, the CDR3 is TGTGCCAGCAGTGAACGGGGTGTAAATCAGCCCCAGCATTTT. Together with reference TRBV2 and TRBJ1-5, the CDR3 gives the full variable domain: EPEVTQTPSHQVTQMGQEVILRCVPISNHLYFYWYRQILGQKVEFLVSFYNNEISEKSEIFDDQFSVERPDGSNFTLKIRSTKLEDSAMYFCASSERGVNQPQHFGDGTRLSIL.

The rearrangement uses TRBV6-6 and TRBJ2-7; D not resolved. V was trimmed by 0 bases and J by 5 bases, leaving 11 bases between them. This CDR3 is built from 14 residues. CDR1 is MNHNY and CDR2 is SVGAGI in the germline V gene (reference sequence). CDR3 bases: TGTGCCAGCAGTTACTCGAATAGGGCCCACGAGCAGTACTTC. Translating it yields CASSYSNRAHEQYF.

This chain links TRBV9 with TRBJ1-1, with 8 bases identical to TRBD1. The CDR3 extends over 15 amino acids. Trimming removed 0 bases from V and 6 bases from J; junction bases left unmatched: 7. CDR1 is SGDLS and CDR2 is YYNGEE in the germline V gene. The CDR3: CASSVAGTGFAEAFF. The CDR3 coding sequence is TGTGCCAGCAGCGTAGCGGGGACAGGCTTCGCTGAAGCTTTCTTT.

The chain joins TRBV18 to TRBJ2-1, with D possibly matching TRBD2 (5 bases). Germline V gene data show CDR1 as KGHSH and CDR2 as LQKENI. V lost 6 bases and J lost 8, with 23 bases in between. The CDR3 covers 16 residues. For the CDR3, the DNA is TGTGCCAGCTCCCGGAGGAACGGAAGACGACGAGATGAGCAGTTCTTC. Its protein is CASSRRNGRRRDEQFF.

This rearrangement joins TRBV29-1 to TRBJ2-1; 8 bases align to TRBD2. The CDR3 consists of 14 residues. Germline V gene lookup returns CDR1 SQVTM and CDR2 ANQGSEA. V gave up 4 bases and J gave up 9 bases; unmatched junction bases: 11. The CDR3 here is CSVGASGSRSEQFF. CDR3 bases: TGCAGCGTTGGGGCTAGCGGGTCCCGTAGTGAGCAGTTCTTC.

V and J are TRBV28 and TRBJ1-6; D not resolved. V lost 4 bases to trimming and J lost 0 bases, with 10 bases between them. The CDR3 has 16 amino acids. Germline CDR1 reads MDHEN; CDR2 reads SYDVKM. CDR3 amino acids: CASSSTGFSYNSPLHF. CDR3 DNA sequence: TGTGCCAGCAGTTCCACCGGGTTCTCCTATAATTCACCCCTCCACTTT.

The gene calls are TRBV7-9 and TRBJ1-2; weak D call: TRBD1 (6 bases). From germline, CDR1 is SEHNR and CDR2 FQNEAQ (reference sequence). V lost 1 base, J lost 7 bases, and 7 bases lay in between. This CDR3 has 12 amino acids. CDR3 in DNA: TGTGCCAGCAGCTTAGAACAGGGTGGCTACACCTTC. Its protein is CASSLEQGGYTF.

The chain carries TRBV6-5 and TRBJ1-1, with TRBD1 identical over 7 bases. The CDR3 is made up of 13 amino acids. Trimming at V came to 6 bases and at J to 0 bases, leaving 1 base not matched to a gene. Per the germline V gene, CDR1 is MNHEY and CDR2 is SVGAGI. This CDR3 is CASSTGVNTEAFF. CDR3 nucleotide sequence: TGTGCCAGCAGCACAGGGGTGAACACTGAAGCTTTCTTT.

This clone has only one observation. The rearrangement uses TRBV7-9 and TRBJ1-2; D perhaps matches TRBD1 (5 bases). Per germline, CDR1 SEHNR and CDR2 FQNEAQ (reference sequence). The length of the CDR3 is 15 residues. Trimming cost V 2 bases and J 3 bases, with 13 bases left between them. The DNA for the CDR3 is TGTGCCAGCAGCTTACTGACAGCTTACGACTATGGCTACACCTTC. Protein product: CASSLLTAYDYGYTF. The whole variable domain, remainder taken from reference TRBV7-9 and TRBJ1-2, is DTGVSQNPRHKITKRGQNVTFRCDPISEHNRLYWYRQTLGQGPEFLTYFQNEAQLEKSRLLSDRFSAERPKGSFSTLEIQRTEQGDSAMYLCASSLLTAYDYGYTFGSGTRLTVV.

CDR3 nucleotides: TGTGCCAGCAGCTTAACCGGGAGGGATGAGCAGTACTTC. As protein: CASSLTGRDEQYF. The V gene is TRBV7-3, the J gene TRBJ2-7; 8 bases match TRBD2. CDR1 and CDR2 (germline): SGHTA, FQGTGA. CDR3 length: 13 residues. The ends lost 0 bases at V and 7 bases at J; junction bases unmatched: 2.

The CDR3 protein is CSVGESYEQYF. The DNA for the CDR3 is TGCAGCGTTGGGGAATCCTACGAGCAGTACTTC. V and J are TRBV29-1 and TRBJ2-7; the D is unclear. The V gene lost 4 bases and the J gene lost 1 base, with 5 bases spanning the gap. CDR1 SQVTM and CDR2 ANQGSEA come from the germline V gene. CDR3 size: 11 residues.

The chain recombines TRBV30 with TRBJ1-6, with 8 bases that match TRBD1. CDR1 and CDR2 from the germline V gene are GTSNPN and SVGIG (reference sequence). V shed 2 bases and J 7 bases; nucleotides not matched to a gene: 13. The CDR3 totals 17 residues. The CDR3 region has the DNA TGTGCCTGGAGTCTCAATACCGGGACAGGACGAAATTCACCCCTCCACTTT. Translation gives CAWSLNTGTGRNSPLHF.

The chain joins TRBV12-5 to TRBJ1-4; a weak D match, TRBD1 (5 bases). The CDR3 length is 14 residues. The V gene lost 5 bases and the J gene lost 4 bases, with 11 bases spanning the gap. Germline lookup yields CDR1 LGHNT and CDR2 FRNRAP. The CDR3 protein is CASGLGRINEKLFF. In nucleotides, the CDR3 is TGTGCTAGTGGTCTGGGACGGATTAATGAAAAACTGTTTTTT.

The chain uses TRBV5-1 and TRBJ2-6, with no clear D. V was trimmed by 4 bases and J by 0 bases, leaving 11 bases between them. The germline V gene encodes CDR1 SGHRS and CDR2 YFSETQ. The CDR3 totals 16 residues. The CDR3 DNA sequence: TGCGCCAGCAGCCCGACACCGAGCTCTGGGGCCAACGTCCTGACTTTC. Translating it yields CASSPTPSSGANVLTF.

The sample holds a few counts of this clone. This CDR3 reads CASSFNRGKETQYF. Here the CDR3 DNA reads TGTGCCAGCAGCTTCAACAGGGGGAAAGAGACCCAGTACTTC. This chain uses TRBV11-2 with TRBJ2-5; TRBD1 matches at 8 bases. Germline loops: CDR1 SGHAT, CDR2 FQNNGV. The CDR3 sequence is 14 residues long. V lost 3 bases and J lost 3; bases outside the gene matches: 3.

The chain is built from TRBV25-1 and TRBJ1-5; D remains unclear. In germline, CDR1 is MGHDK, CDR2 SYGVNS. V was clipped by 4 bases and J by 5 bases, with 6 bases between them. The CDR3 is 12 residues long. The CDR3 here is CASSGGDQPQHF. CDR3 coding DNA: TGTGCCAGCAGTGGGGGAGATCAGCCCCAGCATTTT.

This clone occurred a few times. The gene calls are TRBV19 and TRBJ1-6; 9 bases are a match to TRBD1. The V and J ends lost 7 bases and 9 bases, in that order; junction bases with no gene match: 7. Germline CDR1 and CDR2: LNHDA and SQIVND (reference sequence). The CDR3 consists of 14 residues. As DNA, the CDR3 is TGTGCCAGTAAAGGACAGGGGTATTCTTCACCCCTCCACTTT. Its protein product is CASKGQGYSSPLHF. Drawing the rest from reference TRBV19 and TRBJ1-6, the complete variable domain is DGGITQSPKYLFRKEGQNVTLSCEQNLNHDAMYWYRQDPGQGLRLIYYSQIVNDFQKGDIAEGYSVSREKKESFPLTVTSAQKNPTAFYLCASKGQGYSSPLHFGNGTRLTVT.

This clone was observed once. This chain joins TRBV7-2 and TRBJ2-1; D is ambiguous. Germline V gene lookup returns CDR1 SGHTA and CDR2 FQGNSA. This CDR3 region has 14 residues. V was cut by 5 bases and J by 2 bases, with 10 bases left in between. The CDR3 loop reads CASSPVGTYNEQFF. CDR3 coding DNA: TGTGCCAGCAGCCCCGTCGGCACCTACAATGAGCAGTTCTTC.

The chain couples TRBV6-5 to TRBJ1-6; D gene unclear. Germline CDR1 reads MNHEY; CDR2 reads SVGAGI. Trimming removed 7 bases from V and 1 base from J, with 11 bases in between. The CDR3 loop spans 15 amino acids. For the CDR3, the DNA is TGTGCCAGCAAGCCGGGCCCTTCCTATAATTCACCCCTCCACTTT. It translates to CASKPGPSYNSPLHF.

This clone was seen only once. The chain recombines TRBV30 with TRBJ1-6, with D perhaps matching TRBD1 (5 bases). The CDR3 contains 15 residues. V was cut by 1 base and J by 7 bases, with 14 bases left in between. The germline CDR1 and CDR2 sequences are GTSNPN and SVGIG (reference sequence). CDR3 protein: CAWSAPGKSNSPLHF. The CDR3 DNA is TGTGCCTGGAGTGCCCCAGGGAAGTCAAATTCACCCCTCCACTTT.

This clone was recorded a few times. This chain joins TRBV6-6 and TRBJ1-2, with D unclear. CDR1 MNHNY and CDR2 SVGAGI come from the germline V gene (reference sequence). V shed 6 bases and J shed 0 bases, with 11 bases lying between them. This CDR3 comprises 14 residues. The CDR3 nucleotides read TGTGCCAGCAGCGTTTCAAGAGCTAACTATGGCTACACCTTC. Protein: CASSVSRANYGYTF.

The V and J genes are TRBV18 and TRBJ1-2; D uncertain. The CDR3 extends over 14 amino acids. V gave up 4 bases and J gave up 2 bases, with 11 bases separating them. Germline CDR1 is KGHSH and CDR2 is LQKENI. The CDR3, as DNA: TGTGCCAGCTCACAGGAGGCCGTAAACTATGGCTACACCTTC. Translating it yields CASSQEAVNYGYTF.

V usage is TRBV29-1 and J usage is TRBJ2-6; D is ambiguous. The V end lost 6 bases, the J end lost 3 bases, and 9 bases lay between the germline ends. CDR1 and CDR2 from the germline V gene are SQVTM and ANQGSEA. The CDR3 has 13 amino acids. This CDR3 is CSVQAFGANVLTF. CDR3 bases: TGCAGCGTCCAGGCCTTTGGGGCCAACGTCCTGACTTTC.

The chain recombines TRBV7-9 with TRBJ1-6; D is undetermined. Germline V lookup: CDR1 SEHNR, CDR2 FQNEAQ (reference sequence). There are 13 residues in the CDR3. Trimming left V 3 bases short and J 7 bases short, with 7 bases between. The CDR3 DNA reads TGTGCCAGCAGCTTCGAAGCGAATTCACCCCTCCACTTT. Encoded protein: CASSFEANSPLHF.

In this sample, this clone turned up once. The chain is built from TRBV18 and TRBJ1-2; 7 bases are shared with TRBD1. The germline CDR1 and CDR2 sequences are KGHSH and LQKENI. The CDR3 runs 14 residues. The J segment lost 4 bases and the V segment lost 2 bases, leaving 4 bases of the junction unmatched. Written as DNA, the CDR3 is TGTGCCAGCTCACCAGGCAGGGGGTTCTATGGCTACACCTTC. Translated: CASSPGRGFYGYTF.

This chain connects TRBV29-1 to TRBJ1-2, with D possibly TRBD1 on 5 matching bases. The CDR3 consists of 15 residues. Between the trimmed V and J ends, which lost 6 bases and 0 bases, there was a span of 17 bases. Per the germline V gene, CDR1 is SQVTM and CDR2 is ANQGSEA. CDR3 protein: CSVWERGGANYGYTF. CDR3 coding DNA: TGCAGCGTGTGGGAGCGTGGGGGAGCTAACTATGGCTACACCTTC.

V gene TRBV29-1 combines with J gene TRBJ1-1; TRBD1 is a possible D gene (5 bases). The CDR3 runs 14 residues. The V end lost 5 bases, the J end lost 0 bases, and 13 bases lay between the germline ends. Germline loops: CDR1 SQVTM, CDR2 ANQGSEA. The DNA for the CDR3 is TGCAGCGTTTCCTTGACAGAGATGAACACTGAAGCTTTCTTT. Its protein is CSVSLTEMNTEAFF.